Listed below are T cell receptor beta chains from one sample, sequenced in a study of CD8 T cells in ankylosing spondylitis. TCRdb ran MiXCR on the 5' RACE reads and lists one entry per CDR3 protein. This repertoire shows around 770,000 distinct CDR3 sequences, 12% found once; its top ten account for more than 0.5%. Sequencing input: blood, either unsorted or a sorted T cell fraction (not recorded which). These receptors were obtained from a male donor with ankylosing spondylitis. CDR3s include the opening cysteine and the closing phenylalanine or tryptophan. The D gene is left open where the match is weak. Not all rows give a size; the values are once, few, many and, for expanded clones, a class.

j_gene	v_gene	abundance	d_gene	CDR3nt	CDR3aa
TRBJ2-4	TRBV29-1	.	TRBD2	TGCAGCGTTGAATCGATAGGGAGGGACATTCAGTACTTC	CSVESIGRDIQYF
TRBJ2-3	TRBV4-2	.	.	TGTGCCAGCAGCCAAGACCCCAAACATACGCAGTATTTT	CASSQDPKHTQYF
TRBJ2-1	TRBV7-2	many	.	TGTGCCAGCAGCTTAGGGGGGAATCTCTACTGGAATGAGCAGTTCTTC	CASSLGGNLYWNEQFF
TRBJ2-3	TRBV6-1	.	.	TGTGCCAGCAGTGAAGCGGGCACTAGCACAGATACGCAGTATTTT	CASSEAGTSTDTQYF
TRBJ1-2	TRBV6-5	few	.	TGTGCCAGCAGTAACAGGGTATATGGCTACACCTTC	CASSNRVYGYTF
TRBJ2-1	TRBV27	few	.	TGTGCCAGCAGTTTAGGGCCGCTGTGGAGTGAGCAGTTCTTC	CASSLGPLWSEQFF
TRBJ1-1	TRBV7-9	many	.	TGTGCCAGCAGCTTCGACCAGAACACTGAAGCTTTCTTT	CASSFDQNTEAFF
TRBJ2-1	TRBV20-1	once	TRBD2	TGCAGTGCTAGAGATGGACTAGCGGGGCGCGAGCAGTTCTTC	CSARDGLAGREQFF
TRBJ1-5	TRBV20-1	.	TRBD1	TGCAGTGCTAGAGATCCAAGACAGGGTTTTATCGGACCCCAGCATTTT	CSARDPRQGFIGPQHF
TRBJ2-3	TRBV6-2/TRBV6-3	.	.	TGTGCCAGCAAGGTTCACAGGGCTAGAGATACGCAGTATTTT	CASKVHRARDTQYF
TRBJ2-5	TRBV5-1	.	TRBD1	TGCGCCAGCAGCTTATGGACAGGGGCAGAGACCCAGTACTTC	CASSLWTGAETQYF
TRBJ1-5	TRBV2	.	TRBD1	TGTGCCAGCAGAGCCGGGACAGGGGCCGAGGTCGGCAATCAGCCCCAGCATTTT	CASRAGTGAEVGNQPQHF
TRBJ2-1	TRBV20-1	few	.	TGCAGTGCTAAGGTTAGCGGCTCCTACAATGAGCAGTTCTTC	CSAKVSGSYNEQFF
TRBJ1-1	TRBV7-2	many	.	TGTGCCAGCAAGGGGGGGTCGCGCCCTGAAGCTTTCTTT	CASKGGSRPEAFF
TRBJ2-7	TRBV20-1	.	.	TGCAGTGCTAGCAAACTCCCCGGGACCACCTACGAGCAGTACTTC	CSASKLPGTTYEQYF
TRBJ2-4	TRBV5-1	many	.	TGCGCCAGCAGCTTGGTCGGGGAGAGAAACATTCAGTACTTC	CASSLVGERNIQYF
TRBJ1-6	TRBV7-3	.	.	TGTGCCAGCAGCTTAGGCGTGGATAATTCACCCCTCCACTTT	CASSLGVDNSPLHF
TRBJ2-1	TRBV20-1	once	TRBD2	TGCTGTGCTGATTCGGGACTAGCGGGAAACAATGAGCAGTTCTTC	CCADSGLAGNNEQFF
TRBJ2-2	TRBV25-1	.	.	TGTGCCAGCCTCCGGGACACAAAAGCCGGGGAGCTGTTTTTT	CASLRDTKAGELFF
TRBJ1-2	TRBV7-9	.	.	TGTGCCAGCAGCTTAGCCTTCGCCTATACCTTC	CASSLAFAYTF